These 7 T cell receptor beta chains originate from one sample sequenced in a study of blood T cell repertoires in COVID-19. Here immunoSEQ multiplex PCR was the method, and the copy in TCRdb shows in-frame clones only, minus some. The data hold about 240,000 clones, with approximately 86% observed a single time. The sequenced material came from PBMCs or T cells enriched from blood (not recorded which). All receptors come from a woman aged 40 to 49 with acute COVID-19.

The rearrangement uses TRBV12-3 or TRBV12-4 and TRBJ2-1; D is ambiguous. Trimming left V 3 bases short and J 10 bases short, with 10 bases between. CDR3 size: 12 residues. The CDR3 nucleotides read TGTGCCAGCAGTTTTTTCGAGGCAGAGCAGTTCTTC. This sequence encodes CASSFFEAEQFF.

The chain uses TRBV5-1 and TRBJ2-1; tentative D call: TRBD2 (6 bases). CDR1 is SGHRS and CDR2 is YFSETQ in the germline V gene. This CDR3 spans 14 amino acids. The germline V and J ends were trimmed by 4 bases and 3 bases, with 11 bases remaining between them. The CDR3 DNA follows: TGCGCCAGCAGCCGTACTAGCAACTACAATGAGCAGTTCTTC. Protein: CASSRTSNYNEQFF.

V and J are TRBV3-1 (or the pseudogene TRBV3-2) and TRBJ1-2, with a weak D call TRBD1 (5 bases). Trimming stripped 1 base from V and 7 bases from J, with 10 bases between. CDR3 size: 13 residues. Germline-derived CDR1 and CDR2 are LGHDT and YNNKEL (reference sequence). CDR3 protein: CASSQGQGTGYTF. DNA of the CDR3: TGTGCCAGCAGCCAAGGGCAGGGAACTGGCTACACCTTC.

The chain links TRBV7-9 to TRBJ2-1; D may be TRBD2 (5 bases). Germline CDR1 reads SEHNR; CDR2 reads FQNEAQ (reference sequence). CDR3 length equals 14 residues. V was shortened by 4 bases and J by 5 bases, with 12 bases between the two germline ends. CDR3 in amino acids: CASSSDQRNNEQFF. The CDR3 DNA reads as TGTGCCAGCAGCTCGGACCAGCGGAACAATGAGCAGTTCTTC.

V usage is TRBV6-2 or TRBV6-3 and J usage is TRBJ1-1; D remains ambiguous. Trimming removed 3 bases at V and 3 bases at J, with 5 bases between. The germline CDR1 and CDR2 sequences are MNHEY and SVGEGT. The CDR3 extends over 12 amino acids. CDR3 loop: CASSYIDTEAFF. The CDR3 coding sequence is TGTGCCAGCAGTTATATTGACACTGAAGCTTTCTTT.

CDR3 amino acids: CASSQNLVRNYEQYF. The DNA for the CDR3 is TGTGCCAGCAGCCAAAATCTAGTCAGAAACTACGAGCAGTACTTC. V and J are TRBV14 and TRBJ2-7; D gene unclear. This CDR3 is 15 amino acids long. V gave up 2 bases and J gave up 3 bases, with 14 bases separating them. Germline CDR1 is SGHDN and CDR2 is FVKESK.

The rearrangement links TRBV13 to TRBJ1-4, with 9 nucleotides matching TRBD1. Per the germline V gene, CDR1 is PRHDT and CDR2 is FYEKMQ (reference sequence). Germline trimming cut 4 bases from V and 6 bases from J; bases unmatched to any gene: 3. The CDR3 consists of 14 residues. The CDR3 nucleotides read TGTGCCAGCAGCTCGGGACAGGGAGATGAAAAACTGTTTTTT. This gives the protein CASSSGQGDEKLFF.